A single sample gave rise to the 17 T cell receptor beta chains below, sequenced in a study of blood T cell repertoires in COVID-19 (dated by TCRdb to the early 2020s). Libraries were constructed by the immunoSEQ multiplex PCR assay. TCRdb holds this immuneACCESS table with in-frame rearrangements only. Some clones are missing; in checked studies, unresolved V genes explain under half, and the rest has no known cause. Within this sample are about 200,000 clones, with about 90% of them counted one time only. The ten largest clones take up around a fifth of the sample. The sequenced sample consisted of peripheral blood. The source of these receptors is a man in his 60s with active or convalescent COVID-19.

V gene TRBV10-2 combines with J gene TRBJ2-5, with D perhaps matching TRBD2 (7 bases). The V and J ends lost 6 bases and 4 bases respectively, with 21 bases between them. CDR3 length equals 16 residues. Germline assignment: CDR1 WSHSY and CDR2 SAAADI. DNA for the CDR3: TGCGCCAGCAGAGGGGTACGGGGGGCCCCCCTAGAGACCCAGTACTTC. This encodes CASRGVRGAPLETQYF.

The chain joins TRBV24-1 to TRBJ2-1, with 9 nucleotides matching TRBD1. J lost 4 bases, V lost 4 bases, and 7 bases had no gene match. CDR1 is KGHDR and CDR2 is SFDVKD in the germline V gene. This CDR3 has 16 residues. CDR3 region: CATSDFSGTGYNEQFF. CDR3 nucleotides: TGTGCCACCAGTGACTTCTCCGGGACAGGGTACAATGAGCAGTTCTTC.

The J gene is TRBJ1-5, the V gene TRBV2; D remains ambiguous. Trimming took off 1 base at V and 6 bases at J, with 7 bases between the two ends. The CDR3 spans 13 residues. Germline V gene data show CDR1 as SNHLY and CDR2 as FYNNEI. The CDR3 sequence is CASSEGQSQPQHF. DNA of the CDR3: TGTGCCAGCAGTGAAGGGCAGTCTCAGCCCCAGCATTTT.

This rearrangement joins TRBV25-1 to TRBJ2-3; 11 bases align to TRBD1. Germline V lookup: CDR1 MGHDK, CDR2 SYGVNS. The ends lost 5 bases at V and 2 bases at J; junction bases unmatched: 3. The CDR3 is 15 residues long. CDR3 in amino acids: CASSPGQGDTDTQYF. CDR3 nucleotide sequence: TGTGCCAGCAGTCCGGGACAGGGGGACACAGATACGCAGTATTTT. Filled out from reference TRBV25-1 and TRBJ2-3, the complete variable domain reads EADIYQTPRYLVIGTGKKITLECSQTMGHDKMYWYQQDPGMELHLIHYSYGVNSTEKGDLSSESTVSRIRTEHFPLTLESARPSHTSQYLCASSPGQGDTDTQYFGPGTRLTVL.

The V call is TRBV11-2, the J call TRBJ2-2; a possible D gene is TRBD1 (5 bases). Germline assignment: CDR1 SGHAT and CDR2 FQNNGV. The CDR3 runs to 15 residues. Between the trimmed V and J ends, which lost 5 bases and 2 bases, there was a span of 12 bases. The DNA for the CDR3 is TGTGCCAGCAGCGGTCGACAGAGAAACACCGGGGAGCTGTTTTTT. It encodes CASSGRQRNTGELFF.

In its sample, this clone was seen once. The J gene is TRBJ2-7, the V gene TRBV5-1; TRBD2 might be the D (5 bases). This CDR3 has 13 residues. Germline CDR1 reads SGHRS; CDR2 reads YFSETQ. Trimming took 2 bases from V and 4 from J, leaving 10 bases between them. The chain's CDR3 is CASSFSRGYEQYF. The CDR3 bases are TGCGCCAGCAGCTTCTCGAGAGGGTACGAGCAGTACTTC.

The gene calls are TRBV19 and TRBJ1-2, with TRBD1 matching over 7 bases. Germline V gives CDR1 LNHDA, CDR2 SQIVND (reference sequence). J was trimmed by 8 bases and V by 3 bases; bases with no gene match: 6. This CDR3 is built from 13 residues. The CDR3 DNA reads as TGTGCCAGTAGTATCGGCAGGGGGGACGGCTACACCTTC. This encodes CASSIGRGDGYTF.

The rearrangement links TRBV27 to TRBJ1-5, with 9 bases that match TRBD1. Germline V lookup: CDR1 MNHEY, CDR2 SMNVEV (reference sequence). The CDR3 runs 16 residues. After removal of 6 bases from V and 1 base from J, the junction contained 7 bases not matched to a gene. The CDR3 DNA is TGTGCCAGCAGGCCTACAGGGGGCATAAGCAATCAGCCCCAGCATTTT. This encodes CASRPTGGISNQPQHF.

This sequence joins TRBV18 and TRBJ2-5; possible D gene TRBD2, 6 bases. Germline CDR1 and CDR2: KGHSH and LQKENI. Trimming shortened V by 3 bases and J by 5 bases, and 16 bases separated the two germline ends. The CDR3 has 15 amino acids. The CDR3 region is CASSPLGGLAETQYF. CDR3 nucleotide sequence: TGTGCCAGCTCACCTCTTGGAGGCCTAGCGGAGACCCAGTACTTC.

Details on this clone: An end of the junction does not agree with germline; a read error may underlie this. V is TRBV5-1 and J is TRBJ2-2; D is perhaps TRBD2 (6 bases). CDR3 size: 16 residues. Germline CDR1 SGHRS, CDR2 YFSETQ. CDR3 sequence (DNA): TGCGCCAACAGCCCATCCAGGGAGGTTGGAACCGGGGAGCTGTTTTTT. Encoded protein: CANSPSREVGTGELFF.

This clone has ten or more counts. The chain has TRBV11-2 and TRBJ2-6; D remains unclear. Between the trimmed V and J ends, which lost 5 bases and 1 base, there was a span of 9 bases. Germline V gene lookup returns CDR1 SGHAT and CDR2 FQNNGV. The CDR3 is made up of 15 amino acids. The CDR3 protein is CASSPTTSGANVLTF. The CDR3 region has the DNA TGTGCCAGCAGCCCCACTACTTCTGGGGCCAACGTCCTGACTTTC.

CDR3 in DNA: TGTGCCAGCAGTTGGACAGGGTTGAACACTGAAGCTTTCTTT. Translation gives CASSWTGLNTEAFF. The chain couples TRBV27 to TRBJ1-1; 8 positions match TRBD1. V shed 4 bases and J 0 bases; nucleotides not matched to a gene: 1. CDR3 length: 14 residues. Germline V gene data show CDR1 as MNHEY and CDR2 as SMNVEV (reference sequence).

The J gene is TRBJ2-2, the V gene TRBV9; 7 bases fit TRBD1. The ends lost 0 bases at V and 0 bases at J; junction bases unmatched: 11. CDR1 is SGDLS and CDR2 is YYNGEE in the germline V gene. The CDR3 covers 19 residues. CDR3 bases: TGTGCCAGCAGCGTAGCTTCCGCACAGGGGATAACGAACACCGGGGAGCTGTTTTTT. Encoded protein: CASSVASAQGITNTGELFF.

The J gene is TRBJ2-1, the V gene TRBV5-1; D unresolved. V shed 0 bases and J shed 6 bases, with 13 bases lying between them. The CDR3 has 15 residues. Germline CDR1 is SGHRS and CDR2 is YFSETQ. The chain's CDR3 is CASSLDGAVVNEQFF. The CDR3 DNA reads TGCGCCAGCAGCTTGGACGGAGCTGTAGTCAATGAGCAGTTCTTC. Full variable domain (rest looked up from reference TRBV5-1 and TRBJ2-1): KAGVTQTPRYLIKTRGQQVTLSCSPISGHRSVSWYQQTPGQGLQFLFEYFSETQRNKGNFPGRFSGRQFSNSRSEMNVSTLELGDSALYLCASSLDGAVVNEQFFGPGTRLTVL.

V usage is TRBV9 and J usage is TRBJ1-1, with a possible D match to TRBD1 (6 bases). Deletions cut 7 bases from V and 1 base from J, with 14 bases between. The CDR3 runs to 14 residues. CDR1 is SGDLS and CDR2 is YYNGEE in the germline V gene. CDR3 region: CASQPGTQNTEAFF. The DNA of the CDR3 is TGTGCCAGCCAACCTGGGACACAGAACACTGAAGCTTTCTTT.

This clone appeared a few times. The CDR3 DNA sequence: TGTGCCAGTAGTGAAACAGGGAGCTCCTACGAGCAGTACTTC. Amino acid sequence: CASSETGSSYEQYF. The chain combines TRBV19 with TRBJ2-7, with D perhaps TRBD1 (6 bases). With 5 bases removed from V and 0 bases from J, the gap between germline ends came to 11 bases. From germline, CDR1 is LNHDA and CDR2 SQIVND (reference sequence). The CDR3 length is 14 residues.

This sequence joins TRBV29-1 and TRBJ1-1; TRBD1 is a possible D gene (6 bases). The germline CDR1 and CDR2 sequences are SQVTM and ANQGSEA. V dropped 8 bases and J dropped 5 bases, with 12 bases sitting between them. The CDR3 spans 11 residues. CDR3: CSSRRGTEAFF. In nucleotides, the CDR3 is TGCAGCTCTCGTAGGGGGACTGAAGCTTTCTTT.